The 19 T cell receptor beta chains in this list originate from one sample, sequenced in a study of cytomegalovirus exposure and HLA in healthy donors. The PCR employed 60 Vbeta primers together with 13 Jbeta primers. The assay was immunoSEQ multiplex PCR, and TCRdb's table has in-frame clones only and misses some. The sample yields over 130,000 clones, 75% to 85% seen once. Sequenced input: PBMCs. The origin of the receptors is a man between 45 and 60 years old in good health and CMV-seropositive.

Note on this clone: One end of the junction is discordant with germline, which a read error may explain. The rearrangement uses TRBV7-9 and TRBJ2-1; D call uncertain. Germline V gives CDR1 SEHNR, CDR2 FQNEAQ (reference sequence). The CDR3 has 13 residues. CDR3 bases: TGTTCCAGCAGCTTAGAAGCTCCGGATGAGCAGTTCTTC. This codes for CSSSLEAPDEQFF. Based on the CDR3 plus reference TRBV7-9 and TRBJ2-1, the full variable domain is DTGVSQNPRHKITKRGQNVTFRCDPISEHNRLYWYRQTLGQGPEFLTYFQNEAQLEKSRLLSDRFSAERPKGSFSTLEIQRTEQGDSAMYLCSSSLEAPDEQFFGPGTRLTVL.

This clone has just one count. V and J are TRBV29-1 and TRBJ2-3, with TRBD1 matching 9 bases. CDR3 size: 18 residues. The ends lost 7 bases at V and 0 bases at J; junction bases unmatched: 17. Germline V gene sequence: CDR1 SQVTM, CDR2 ANQGSEA. The DNA for the CDR3 is TGCAGCGCCGGGACAGGGTTCCTTAGCGGCCCGAGCACAGATACGCAGTATTTT. The encoded protein is CSAGTGFLSGPSTDTQYF.

Details on this clone: Other nucleotide sequences in the sample specify the same CDR3. The chain has TRBV6-5 and TRBJ1-1; D uncertain. The CDR3 runs to 13 residues. Trimming stripped 3 bases from V and 1 base from J, with 6 bases between. From germline, CDR1 is MNHEY and CDR2 SVGAGI. CDR3 sequence reads: CASSYAGNTEAFF. The CDR3 DNA reads as TGTGCCAGCAGTTATGCAGGGAACACTGAAGCTTTCTTT.

With respect to this clone: One end of the junction does not line up with germline, which may come from a read error. The V gene is TRBV6-6, the J gene TRBJ2-7; 7 nucleotides agree with TRBD1. Germline CDR1 MNHNY, CDR2 SVGAGI (reference sequence). This CDR3 region has 15 residues. Here the CDR3 reads CATTTTGVSNYEQYF. The CDR3 DNA reads as TGCGCCACAACAACTACAGGGGTGTCAAACTACGAGCAGTACTTC.

The V gene is TRBV28, the J gene TRBJ2-5; TRBD1 agrees at 9 bases. Judging by the DNA end, TRBJ2-7 fits better; the J call may be wrong. The CDR3 runs 13 residues. Germline values: CDR1 MDHEN, CDR2 SYDVKM. The CDR3 DNA reads as TGTGCCACCGGACCGGGACAGGGCTACGAGCAGTACTTC. Translated, it gives CATGPGQGYEQYF.

The rearrangement joins TRBV6-6 to TRBJ2-2; D unresolved. V was shortened by 4 bases and J by 0 bases, with 3 bases between the two germline ends. Looked up from germline, CDR1 is MNHNY and CDR2 is SVGAGI (reference sequence). The CDR3 spans 13 residues. CDR3 amino acids: CASSSSNTGELFF. CDR3 nucleotides: TGTGCCAGCAGTTCCTCGAACACCGGGGAGCTGTTTTTT.

The rearrangement links TRBV29-1 to TRBJ2-5; TRBD1 matches at 10 bases. V was pared by 4 bases and J by 3 bases, with 2 bases of the junction left unmatched. CDR3 length: 13 residues. Germline assignment: CDR1 SQVTM and CDR2 ANQGSEA. The chain's CDR3 is CSVATGGEETQYF. CDR3 coding DNA: TGCAGCGTTGCGACAGGGGGCGAAGAGACCCAGTACTTC.

The V call is TRBV5-4, the J call TRBJ1-4; TRBD1 might be the D (6 bases). The CDR3 has 17 residues. Trimming took off 3 bases at V and 4 bases at J, with 19 bases between the two ends. Germline CDR1 and CDR2: SGHNT and YYREEE (reference sequence). CDR3 nucleotide sequence: TGTGCCAGCAGCTCGGGGGGCGGGGGCGGTAATAATGAAAAACTGTTTTTT. Translating gives CASSSGGGGGNNEKLFF.

This chain links TRBV7-9 with TRBJ2-6; D call uncertain. This CDR3 has 14 amino acids. Germline lookup yields CDR1 SEHNR and CDR2 FQNEAQ (reference sequence). Trimming shortened V by 2 bases and J by 1 base, and 3 bases separated the two germline ends. CDR3 nucleotide sequence: TGTGCCAGCAGCTTACAGTCTGGGGCCAACGTCCTGACTTTC. This encodes CASSLQSGANVLTF.

The rearrangement uses TRBV9 and TRBJ2-5, with TRBD2 matching over 7 bases. The J call may be mistaken, given a closer DNA end match to TRBJ2-7. The CDR3 has 20 residues. Looked up from germline, CDR1 is SGDLS and CDR2 is YYNGEE. The CDR3 sequence is CASSGRRTLGGGGVWYEQYF. The DNA for the CDR3 is TGTGCCAGCAGCGGACGGAGAACCCTGGGTGGGGGAGGGGTTTGGTACGAGCAGTACTTC.

This clone was seen only a few times. V gene TRBV5-1 combines with J gene TRBJ2-1, with D perhaps matching TRBD2 (5 bases). Deletions cut 4 bases from V and 5 bases from J, with 22 bases between. Germline values: CDR1 SGHRS, CDR2 YFSETQ. The CDR3 consists of 17 residues. The CDR3 DNA sequence: TGCGCCAGCAGCCCCGAAGGGCCGGGGTCTAAACACAATGAGCAGTTCTTC. It translates to CASSPEGPGSKHNEQFF.

This clone was seen a single time. This chain uses TRBV4-1 with TRBJ1-1, with D possibly TRBD1 on 5 matching bases. The V end lost 0 bases, the J end lost 1 base, and 12 bases lay between the germline ends. The CDR3 totals 16 residues. CDR1 and CDR2 from the germline V gene are MGHRA and YSYEKL. CDR3 bases: TGCGCCAGCAGCCAAGATCTTCGGACATCGAACACTGAAGCTTTCTTT. Encoded protein: CASSQDLRTSNTEAFF.

In this sample, this clone turned up a few times. V usage is TRBV4-2 and J usage is TRBJ2-3; 7 nucleotides line up with TRBD2. The V gene end was trimmed by 0 bases and the J gene end by 5 bases; junction bases not matched to a gene: 17. Germline CDR1 LGHNA, CDR2 YNFKEQ. CDR3 length equals 19 residues. The CDR3 DNA follows: TGTGCCAGCAGCCAAGAGGCCTCCCGAGCTAGCGGAGGTGGAGATACGCAGTATTTT. Translating gives CASSQEASRASGGGDTQYF.

This sequence joins TRBV19 and TRBJ1-5; TRBD1 matches 9 bases. CDR3 size: 15 residues. The germline gives CDR1 LNHDA, CDR2 SQIVND (reference sequence). Trimming took 3 bases from V and 5 from J; bases not matched to a gene: 5. This chain's CDR3 is CASSIGDRDDQPQHF. CDR3 nucleotides: TGTGCCAGTAGTATTGGGGACAGGGACGATCAGCCCCAGCATTTT.

This clone was counted only a few times. The chain uses TRBV4-2 and TRBJ1-2; weak D call: TRBD1 (6 bases). Germline V gene lookup returns CDR1 LGHNA and CDR2 YNFKEQ. Deletions cut 0 bases from V and 8 bases from J, with 25 bases between. CDR3 length: 18 residues. CDR3 sequence (DNA): TGTGCCAGCAGCCAAGATCAGGTCGGGGCGGGGGCCGGTGGCGGCTACACCTTC. This translates into CASSQDQVGAGAGGGYTF.

The chain carries TRBV14 and TRBJ2-7; weak D call: TRBD2 (5 bases). Trimming took off 4 bases at V and 5 bases at J, with 18 bases between the two ends. The CDR3 runs 15 residues. Looked up from germline, CDR1 is SGHDN and CDR2 is FVKESK. CDR3 loop: CASSRWTLAGDEQYF. For the CDR3, the DNA is TGTGCCAGCAGCCGGTGGACTCTGGCGGGCGACGAGCAGTACTTC.

The chain has TRBV2 and TRBJ1-1; 9 bases are a match to TRBD1. The V gene's germline CDR1 is SNHLY and CDR2 FYNNEI. V lost 5 bases, J lost 1 base, and 2 bases stayed unmatched. The length of the CDR3 is 14 residues. CDR3 in amino acids: CASSQTGGNTEAFF. The CDR3 DNA sequence: TGTGCCAGCAGTCAGACAGGGGGGAACACTGAAGCTTTCTTT.

The rearrangement uses TRBV4-1 and TRBJ1-4; D perhaps matches TRBD1 (5 bases). Trimming stripped 4 bases from V and 8 bases from J, with 23 bases between. The CDR3 has 17 amino acids. Germline values: CDR1 MGHRA, CDR2 YSYEKL. CDR3 in DNA: TGCGCCAGCAGCCCGGGAGGTTGGGGAGGGGCTCTGGAAAAACTGTTTTTT. It yields the protein CASSPGGWGGALEKLFF.

The chain is built from TRBV7-8 and TRBJ1-5; D unresolved. The V gene's germline CDR1 is SGHVS and CDR2 FQNEAQ. The CDR3 length is 15 residues. Between the trimmed V and J ends, which lost 2 bases and 6 bases, there was a span of 14 bases. CDR3 region: CASSLYRDPTQPQHF. Here the CDR3 DNA reads TGTGCCAGCAGCTTATATCGGGATCCCACTCAGCCCCAGCATTTT. Together with reference TRBV7-8 and TRBJ1-5, the CDR3 gives the full variable domain: GAGVSQSPRYKVAKRGQDVALRCDPISGHVSLFWYQQALGQGPEFLTYFQNEAQLDKSGLPSDRFFAERPEGSVSTLKIQRTQQEDSAVYLCASSLYRDPTQPQHFGDGTRLSIL.